The clone carrying this T cell receptor (beta chain) was counted many times. Its antigen is not identified. Indicated time point: patch test 1, 2 weeks after DPC sensitization. The treatment: therapeutic diphenylcyclopropenone sensitization with weekly scalp DPC. The starting material, unfractionated whole blood, was used for total RNA extraction. This CDR3 region has 15 residues. V gave up 3 bases and J gave up 6 bases, with 17 bases separating them. Germline-derived CDR1 and CDR2 are KGHSH and LQKENI. TCRdb reanalysed the RACE reads using MiXCR and keeps one entry per CDR3 protein. Found here are around 44,000 distinct CDR3 sequences, around 3.8% of them singletons; the top ten hold about 24%. The sample originates from a study of human T cells and chemical hapten exposure. Looking at the study overall: Variation in per-sample TCR yields came mainly from small pooled library volume differences.

Study findings and constraints: Unchanged with DPC sensitization were TCRs above 1 in 1000 frequency. Counts of expanded TCRs at PT1 were positively correlated with patch test score.

The TCR sequence derives from a man between 45 and 60 years old with alopecia areata. Some clones in this sample may be carry-over from other donors' samples. The genes are TRBV18 and TRBJ1-1, with D possibly matching TRBD1 (5 bases). Sequenced material: whole blood, taken in connection with sensitization to the hapten diphenylcyclopropenone (DPC). For the CDR3, the DNA is TGTGCCAGCTCACCGATGACCCCGGGACTGGCTGAAGCTTTCTTT. The encoded protein is CASSPMTPGLAEAFF.